This T cell receptor beta chain was identified during a study of T cell repertoires in cytomegalovirus infection. Study context: CMV infection plus the matching HLA type was flagged by public TCR beta signatures. Overall study findings and caveats: CMV-specific TCR beta clonotypes restricted by HLA-C were the ones dominating the ex vivo response. People with CMV and the relevant HLA were identified by cumulative public TCR beta family frequency.

With regard to this clonotype: The antigen is unknown.

TCRdb re-called the reads with MiXCR, one entry per CDR3 protein. The sample carries about 740,000 distinct CDR3 sequences, approximately 33% recorded once. The clonotype comes from a human donor in good health (CMV status not recorded). Some clones in this sample may be carry-over from other donors' samples. The sequencing here drew on cultured PBMCs, taken from culture after CMV antigen stimulation.

This CDR3 reads CASSLVGGQGDYEQYF. As DNA, the CDR3 is TGCGCCAGCAGCTTGGTAGGGGGACAGGGTGACTACGAGCAGTACTTC. The rearrangement joins TRBV5-1 to TRBJ2-7; 9 bases align to TRBD1. After removal of 0 bases from V and 3 bases from J, the junction contained 7 bases not matched to a gene. The germline V gene encodes CDR1 SGHRS and CDR2 YFSETQ. The CDR3 loop spans 16 amino acids.